The sample holds a few counts of the clone carrying this T cell receptor (beta chain). Its antigen is undetermined. Treatment of the sample: approximately nine-day PBMC culture with coronavirus spike peptide pools or control peptides (ViraFEST assay). Pre-COVID-19 pandemic sampling (2011-2018) yielded the unexposed donor's CD4+ T cells. The ViraFEST method relied on peptide pools to expand antigen-specific T cells, followed by TCR sequencing. Cell supply allowing, SARS-CoV-2 S/N and four cold-coronavirus spikes probed unexposed-donor CD4+ T cells. The data were taken from a study of vaccination and CD4 T cells after COVID-19. Study-level background: Investigators drew the post-COVID samples a median roughly 98 days after diagnosis, with a range of 35 to 161.

The Oncomine TCR Beta short-read assay was applied to DNA of cultured CD4+ T cells. It was from cultured CD4+ T cells that genomic DNA was extracted. TCRdb re-analysed the PCR reads in MiXCR, keeping a single row per CDR3 protein. Here the sample spans approximately 10,000 distinct CDR3 sequences, 30% to 45% being singletons. Sequenced input: CD4+ T cells from blood, cultured in vitro. This sequence originates from a human donor in good health.

The DNA of the CDR3 is TGTGCCAGCAGCCCGTCAACTAACCAGCCCCAGCATTTT. Its translation is CASSPSTNQPQHF. The chain links TRBV6-4 to TRBJ1-5; D unresolved. Germline V lookup: CDR1 MRHNA, CDR2 SNTAGT. V was cut by 6 bases and J by 7 bases, with 13 bases left in between. CDR3 length: 13 amino acids.